Sequencing of this T cell receptor beta chain was carried out in a study of beta chain features in type 1 diabetes. General observations from the study: With patients and controls alike, PCR might favor shorter templates to an equal degree.

The J segment lost 5 bases and the V segment lost 4 bases, leaving 6 bases of the junction unmatched. The CDR3 totals 14 residues. Germline CDR1 and CDR2: SGHRS and YFSETQ. Details on this clone: Its antigen is undetermined.

TCRB transcripts that were expressed got sequenced, as all of the isolated RNA had been reverse transcribed. Method: immunoSEQ multiplex PCR; TCRdb's copy keeps in-frame clones and lacks some. This sample carries roughly 290,000 clones, 8% of them seen once, and the ten largest clones take roughly 0.94%. The clonotype comes from a woman under 30 in good health. Sequenced: central memory CD4+ T cells from blood. The V gene is TRBV5-1, the J gene TRBJ2-3, with 8 bases identical to TRBD2. The CDR3 protein is CASSPGGREDTQYF. DNA of the CDR3: TGCGCCAGCAGCCCGGGGGGGCGGGAAGATACGCAGTATTTT. The full variable domain, completed using reference TRBV5-1 and TRBJ2-3, is KAGVTQTPRYLIKTRGQQVTLSCSPISGHRSVSWYQQTPGQGLQFLFEYFSETQRNKGNFPGRFSGRQFSNSRSEMNVSTLELGDSALYLCASSPGGREDTQYFGPGTRLTVL.